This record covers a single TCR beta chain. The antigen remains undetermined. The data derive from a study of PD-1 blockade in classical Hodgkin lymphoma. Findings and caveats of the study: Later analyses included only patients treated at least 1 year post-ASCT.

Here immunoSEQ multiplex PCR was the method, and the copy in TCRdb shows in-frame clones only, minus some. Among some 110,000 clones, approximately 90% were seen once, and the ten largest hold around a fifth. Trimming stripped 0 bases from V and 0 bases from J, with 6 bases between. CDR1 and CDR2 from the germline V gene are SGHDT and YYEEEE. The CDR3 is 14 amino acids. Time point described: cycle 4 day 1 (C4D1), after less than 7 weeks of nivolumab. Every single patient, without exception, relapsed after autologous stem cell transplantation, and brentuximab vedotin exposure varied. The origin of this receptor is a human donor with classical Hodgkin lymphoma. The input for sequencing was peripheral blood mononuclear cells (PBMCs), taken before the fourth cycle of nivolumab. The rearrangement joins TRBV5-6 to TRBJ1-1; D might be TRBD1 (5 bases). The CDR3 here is CASSLVGLNTEAFF. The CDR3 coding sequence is TGTGCCAGCAGCTTGGTGGGGCTGAACACTGAAGCTTTCTTT.